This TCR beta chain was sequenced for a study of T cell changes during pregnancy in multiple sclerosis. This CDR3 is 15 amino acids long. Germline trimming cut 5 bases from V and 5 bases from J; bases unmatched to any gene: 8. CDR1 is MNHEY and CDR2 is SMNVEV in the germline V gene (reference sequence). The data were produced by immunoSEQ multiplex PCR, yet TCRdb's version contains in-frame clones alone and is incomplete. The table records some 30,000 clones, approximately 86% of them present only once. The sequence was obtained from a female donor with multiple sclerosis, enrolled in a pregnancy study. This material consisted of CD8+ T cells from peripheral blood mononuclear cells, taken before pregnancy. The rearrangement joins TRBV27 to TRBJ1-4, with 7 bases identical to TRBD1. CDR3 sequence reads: CASSPGQALNEKLFF. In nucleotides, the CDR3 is TGTGCCAGCAGTCCTGGACAGGCACTCAATGAAAAACTGTTTTTT.